The TCR beta chain described here comes from a study of neurological immune-mediated disorders. Synthesis of cDNA used 5'RACE (with 10-nucleotide random UMIs). TCRdb fed the 5' RACE reads into MiXCR, producing one record per CDR3 protein. The sample contains about 55,000 distinct CDR3 sequences, approximately 4.1% of which appear only once. The germline V gene has CDR1 MNHEY and CDR2 SMNVEV (reference sequence). The CDR3 is 8 residues long. This clonotype was counted many times. This TCR derives from a man over 45 with multiple sclerosis. The J gene is TRBJ2-7, the V gene TRBV27; D unresolved. Source material: PBMCs. The chain's CDR3 is CGSYEQYF. The CDR3 bases are TGTGGGAGCTACGAGCAGTACTTC.